The rows below give T cell receptor beta chains drawn from one sample of a study of blood T cell repertoires in COVID-19. Sequenced by immunoSEQ multiplex PCR; TCRdb stores in-frame clones only, minus some. Of about 120,000 clones in the sample, around 77% were seen once. The sample comprised peripheral blood. Receptors were obtained from a human donor in a cohort sampled during active COVID-19. The CDR3 runs from the conserved cysteine through the conserved F or W. A D gene is named only where the DNA matches it firmly. Clone size, where shown, is once, few, many, or a class for clones that have expanded.

>TRBV19|15|-|-|TRBJ2-3
CASSIGGRITDTQYF
TGTGCCAGTAGTATCGGGGGACGAATCACAGATACGCAGTATTTT
>TRBV28|13|-|-|TRBJ1-4
CASSLNRAEKLFF
TGTGCCAGCAGTTTGAACAGAGCTGAAAAACTGTTTTTT
>TRBV7-9|15|-|few|TRBJ1-3
CASTLSGWGGNTIYF
TGTGCCAGCACCCTGTCGGGGTGGGGTGGAAACACCATATATTTT
>TRBV27|13|-|few|TRBJ2-1
CASTLQNGNEQFF
TGTGCCAGCACCCTACAGAATGGCAATGAGCAGTTCTTC
>TRBV6-5|15|TRBD1|-|TRBJ1-3
CASRPGQGGRNTIYF
TGTGCCAGCAGGCCGGGACAGGGCGGTCGAAACACCATATATTTT
>TRBV5-4|12|-|-|TRBJ1-5
CASSLAGQPQHF
TGTGCCAGCAGCTTGGCAGGTCAGCCCCAGCATTTT
>TRBV5-1|13|TRBD1|-|TRBJ2-7
CASSLPTGDEQYF
TGCGCCAGCAGCTTGCCGACAGGGGACGAGCAGTACTTC
>TRBV27|15|TRBD2|-|TRBJ2-7
CASSPKGTSIHEQYF
TGTGCCAGCAGTCCCAAGGGGACTAGCATCCACGAGCAGTACTTC
>TRBV4-1|14|-|-|TRBJ2-3
CASSEALATDTQYF
TGCGCCAGCAGCGAAGCGCTAGCCACAGATACGCAGTATTTT
>TRBV11-2|14|-|-|TRBJ2-5
CASSLVRYQETQYF
TGTGCCAGCAGCTTAGTTCGGTACCAAGAGACCCAGTACTTC
>TRBV5-1|13|TRBD1|few|TRBJ2-7
CASSFGQGDEQYF
TGCGCCAGCAGCTTCGGACAGGGCGACGAGCAGTACTTC
>TRBV6-5|15|TRBD2|-|TRBJ2-2
CASSFSGGNTGELFF
TGTGCCAGCAGCTTTAGCGGGGGGAACACCGGGGAGCTGTTTTTT
>TRBV6-4|14|-|-|TRBJ2-6
CASSGVSGANVLTF
TGTGCCAGCAGTGGCGTTTCTGGGGCCAACGTCCTGACTTTC
>TRBV5-5|13|-|-|TRBJ1-4
CASSLAGNEKLFF
TGTGCCAGCAGCTTGGCGGGGAATGAAAAACTGTTTTTT
>TRBV4-2|14|TRBD1|-|TRBJ2-7
CASSQPTGQTEQYF
TGTGCCAGCAGCCAACCGACAGGGCAAACCGAGCAGTACTTC
>TRBV6-6|13|-|few|TRBJ1-5
CASSPGSNQPQHF
TGTGCCAGCAGTCCAGGGTCCAATCAGCCCCAGCATTTT
>TRBV30|11|-|-|TRBJ1-1
CAWTLYTEAFF
TGTGCCTGGACCTTATACACTGAAGCTTTCTTT
>TRBV5-4|14|TRBD1|-|TRBJ2-7
CASSWGQGNYEQYF
TGTGCCAGCAGCTGGGGACAGGGTAACTACGAGCAGTACTTC
>TRBV6-6|14|-|many|TRBJ1-5
CASRTDYSNQPQHF
TGTGCCAGCCGGACAGACTATAGCAATCAGCCCCAGCATTTT
>TRBV5-3|16|-|-|TRBJ2-7
CARSLESRESHYEQYF
TGTGCCAGAAGCTTGGAGTCTCGGGAGTCCCACTACGAGCAGTACTTC
>TRBV5-1|13|TRBD2|few|TRBJ2-7
CASSLAGGKEQYF
TGCGCCAGCAGCTTGGCCGGGGGGAAGGAGCAGTACTTC
>TRBV15|13|-|-|TRBJ2-1
CATNPSTGDEQFF
TGTGCCACCAACCCGTCGACTGGAGATGAGCAGTTCTTC
>TRBV25-1|15|-|-|TRBJ1-2
CASSEYFGGDYGYTF
TGTGCCAGCAGTGAATATTTTGGGGGCGACTATGGCTACACCTTC
>TRBV6-5|15|-|-|TRBJ1-4
CASSSGHSDGEKLFF
TGTGCCAGCAGTTCCGGACACTCAGACGGTGAAAAACTGTTTTTT
>TRBV5-1|14|TRBD1|-|TRBJ2-7
CASSLYGTGYEQYF
TGCGCCAGCAGCTTGTATGGGACAGGCTACGAGCAGTACTTC
>TRBV4-1|17|-|-|TRBJ2-1
CASSQVVGPPRGNEQFF
TGCGCCAGCAGCCAAGTTGTTGGGCCCCCAAGGGGGAATGAGCAGTTCTTC
>TRBV30|14|-|-|TRBJ1-6
CAWSVGRVHSPLHF
TGTGCCTGGAGTGTGGGCAGGGTGCACTCACCCCTCCACTTT
>TRBV19|14|-|-|TRBJ2-5
CASSSGTRGETQYF
TGTGCCAGTAGTTCCGGGACTCGTGGAGAGACCCAGTACTTC
>TRBV7-7|15|TRBD2|-|TRBJ2-2
CASSLEAGDTGELFF
TGTGCTAGCAGCTTAGAAGCGGGAGACACCGGGGAGCTGTTTTTT
>TRBV14|13|-|-|TRBJ1-1
CASSQERVGEAFF
TGTGCCAGCAGCCAAGAGAGGGTAGGTGAAGCTTTCTTT
>TRBV11-3|15|TRBD2|once|TRBJ2-7
CASSSTSGDFYEQYF
TGTGCCAGCAGTTCGACTAGCGGGGACTTTTACGAGCAGTACTTC
>TRBV19|13|-|-|TRBJ2-7
CASSMGGAYEQYF
TGTGCCAGTAGTATGGGGGGAGCCTACGAGCAGTACTTC
>TRBV11-2|14|TRBD1|few|TRBJ2-7
CASSLVGQGYEQYF
TGTGCCAGCAGCTTAGTGGGACAGGGTTACGAGCAGTACTTC
>TRBV30|11|TRBD1|-|TRBJ2-7
CAWGQAYEQYF
TGTGCCTGGGGACAGGCCTACGAGCAGTACTTC
>TRBV7-8|15|TRBD1|-|TRBJ2-3
CASSDQGAMRDTQYF
TGTGCCAGCAGCGACCAGGGGGCGATGAGAGATACGCAGTATTTT